This TCR beta chain was identified during a study of CD8 T cells in Susac syndrome. Study-level background: Sequencing included Susac syndrome patients, about 6 of them with active disease and roughly eight in remission. Broader study findings: In total CD8+ repertoires, 15 to 20 Susac-specific public clones were found, and four or five in CD8+ TEMRA repertoires.

Peripheral blood CD8+ and CD4+ T cells were profiled by TCR beta sequencing. Regarding this clonotype: Its target is not known.

Random hexamers were used to reverse transcribe the RNA input (0.5 to 1 ug). TCRdb itself ran the immunoSEQ multiplex PCR reads through MiXCR, one entry per CDR3 protein. Of more than 100,000 distinct CDR3 sequences listed, over 90% are singletons. V lost 4 bases, J lost 5 bases, and 14 bases lay in between. Germline assignment: CDR1 SQVTM and CDR2 ANQGSEA. CDR3 length: 13 residues. The chain combines TRBV29-1 with TRBJ2-5; tentative D call: TRBD2 (6 bases). The receptor was derived from a human donor with Susac syndrome. Sequencing used CD8+ T cells from PBMCs. CDR3 nucleotides: TGCAGCGTTGCTGTACTAGCTGTGGAGACCCAGTACTTC. Translated, it gives CSVAVLAVETQYF.